The 7 T cell receptor beta chains below all came from one sample that was sequenced in a study of cytomegalovirus exposure and HLA in healthy donors. The PCR contained 60 Vbeta and 13 Jbeta primers. Sequencing used immunoSEQ multiplex PCR; TCRdb keeps in-frame clones, though not all of them. This repertoire shows more than 140,000 clones, roughly 86% found once; its top ten account for roughly 3.2%. Material for sequencing was PBMCs. The receptor set was obtained from a man between 18 and 35 years old in good health and CMV-seropositive.

This chain connects TRBV6-5 to TRBJ2-5; D is uncertain. V dropped 3 bases and J dropped 5 bases, with 10 bases sitting between them. Germline CDR1 reads MNHEY; CDR2 reads SVGAGI. The CDR3 contains 13 residues. The DNA of the CDR3 is TGTGCCAGCAGTTATACGCCCGGGGAGACCCAGTACTTC. This sequence encodes CASSYTPGETQYF.

J is TRBJ2-6 and V is TRBV27; the match to TRBD1 covers 9 bases. Germline lookup yields CDR1 MNHEY and CDR2 SMNVEV (reference sequence). With 5 bases clipped from V and 0 bases from J, the junction kept 5 bases outside the gene matches. The CDR3 runs 17 residues. DNA for the CDR3: TGTGCCAGCAGTGACCGGGACAGGGTCTCTGGGGCCAACGTCCTGACTTTC. It encodes CASSDRDRVSGANVLTF. The full variable domain, in which reference TRBV27 and TRBJ2-6 provide the parts outside the CDR3, is EAQVTQNPRYLITVTGKKLTVTCSQNMNHEYMSWYRQDPGLGLRQIYYSMNVEVTDKGDVPEGYKVSRKEKRNFPLILESPSPNQTSLYFCASSDRDRVSGANVLTFGAGSRLTVL.

This clone is a singleton in its sample. CDR3 in DNA: TGTGCCAGCAGCCCGCGGACAGGGGATCATGAGCAGTTCTTC. This translates into CASSPRTGDHEQFF. V is TRBV7-3 and J is TRBJ2-1; TRBD1 agrees at 9 bases. This CDR3 is 14 amino acids long. V lost 5 bases, J lost 8 bases, and 7 bases stayed unmatched. Germline CDR1 reads SGHTA; CDR2 reads FQGTGA.

The chain employs TRBV5-1 and TRBJ2-7; 8 bases are a match to TRBD1. This CDR3 contains 14 residues. J was trimmed by 2 bases and V by 0 bases; bases with no gene match: 1. Germline-derived CDR1 and CDR2 are SGHRS and YFSETQ. DNA of the CDR3: TGCGCCAGCAGCTTGGAACAGGGGGCCTACGAGCAGTACTTC. Translated, it gives CASSLEQGAYEQYF.

This clone was seen more than once but under ten times. The chain is built from TRBV27 and TRBJ1-5, with D possibly matching TRBD1 (5 bases). CDR1 is MNHEY and CDR2 is SMNVEV in the germline V gene (reference sequence). V lost 8 bases to trimming and J lost 3 bases, with 11 bases between them. There are 13 residues in the CDR3. The CDR3 spells CASSTALNQPQHF. DNA of the CDR3: TGTGCCAGCTCGACAGCCCTCAATCAGCCCCAGCATTTT.

A word on this clone: At one of its ends the junction is not consistent with the germline gene, which may arise from a read error. The chain is built from TRBV7-9 and TRBJ2-7, with D perhaps TRBD1 (5 bases). The CDR3 is 15 residues long. CDR1 SEHNR and CDR2 FQNEAQ come from the germline V gene (reference sequence). CDR3 nucleotides: TGTTCCAGCAGCCCCAAGGGGCTCGGCTCCTACGAGCAGTACTTC. Translating it yields CSSSPKGLGSYEQYF.

The chain links TRBV7-9 to TRBJ1-2; D gene ambiguous. This CDR3 has 15 amino acids. The V gene lost 1 base and the J gene lost 0 bases, with 9 bases spanning the gap. Germline CDR1 reads SEHNR; CDR2 reads FQNEAQ (reference sequence). The CDR3 spells CASSLGRRANYGYTF. CDR3 bases: TGTGCCAGCAGCTTAGGGAGGAGAGCTAACTATGGCTACACCTTC.